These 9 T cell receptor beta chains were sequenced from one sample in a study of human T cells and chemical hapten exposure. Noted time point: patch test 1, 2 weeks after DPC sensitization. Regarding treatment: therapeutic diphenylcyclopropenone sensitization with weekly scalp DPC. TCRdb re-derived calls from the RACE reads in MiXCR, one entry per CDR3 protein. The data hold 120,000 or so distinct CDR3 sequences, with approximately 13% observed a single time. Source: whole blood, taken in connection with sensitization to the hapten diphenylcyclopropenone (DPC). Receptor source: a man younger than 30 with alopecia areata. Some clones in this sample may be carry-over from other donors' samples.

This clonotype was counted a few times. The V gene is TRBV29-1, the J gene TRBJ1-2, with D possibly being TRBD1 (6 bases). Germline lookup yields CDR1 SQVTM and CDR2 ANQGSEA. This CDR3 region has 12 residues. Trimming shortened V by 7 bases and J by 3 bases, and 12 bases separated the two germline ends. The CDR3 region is CSAGQPYYGYTF. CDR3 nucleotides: TGCAGCGCCGGACAGCCGTACTATGGCTACACCTTC.

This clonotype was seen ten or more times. Written as DNA, the CDR3 is TGTGCCAGCAGCACCGGGGGCAGCTACGAGCAGTACTTC. Its translation: CASSTGGSYEQYF. This chain joins TRBV28 and TRBJ2-7, with D perhaps given as TRBD1 or TRBD2 (6 bases each). CDR3 size: 13 residues. Germline loops: CDR1 MDHEN, CDR2 SYDVKM. Trimming stripped 6 bases from V and 3 bases from J, with 12 bases between.

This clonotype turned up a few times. The CDR3 is CASKPGANEQFF. For the CDR3, the DNA is TGTGCCAGCAAGCCCGGGGCCAATGAGCAGTTCTTC. The V and J genes are TRBV28 and TRBJ2-1; D may match TRBD1 or TRBD2 (5 bases each). The CDR3 runs 12 residues. CDR1 is MDHEN, CDR2 SYDVKM, per germline. The V end was cut by 7 bases, the J end by 6 bases, with 10 bases between.

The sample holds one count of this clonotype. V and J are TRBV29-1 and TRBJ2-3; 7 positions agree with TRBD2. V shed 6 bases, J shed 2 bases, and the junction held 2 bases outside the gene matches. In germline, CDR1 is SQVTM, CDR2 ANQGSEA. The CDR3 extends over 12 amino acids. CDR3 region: CSVGTTTDTQYF. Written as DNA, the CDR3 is TGCAGCGTCGGGACTACCACAGATACGCAGTATTTT.

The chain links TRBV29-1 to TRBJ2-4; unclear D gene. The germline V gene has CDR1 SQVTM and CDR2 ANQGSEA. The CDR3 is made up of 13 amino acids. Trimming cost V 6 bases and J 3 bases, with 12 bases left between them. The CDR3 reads CSVGRLNKNIQYF. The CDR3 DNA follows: TGCAGCGTCGGACGGCTAAACAAAAACATTCAGTACTTC. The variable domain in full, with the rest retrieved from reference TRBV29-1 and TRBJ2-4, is SAVISQKPSRDICQRGTSLTIQCQVDSQVTMMFWYRQQPGQSLTLIATANQGSEATYESGFVIDKFPISRPNLTFSTLTVSNMSPEDSSIYLCSVGRLNKNIQYFGAGTRLSVL.

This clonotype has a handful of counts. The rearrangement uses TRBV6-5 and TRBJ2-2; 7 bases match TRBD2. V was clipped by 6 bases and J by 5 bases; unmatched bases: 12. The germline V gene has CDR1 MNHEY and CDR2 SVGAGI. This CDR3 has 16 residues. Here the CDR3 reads CASRTSSGGETGELFF. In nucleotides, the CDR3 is TGTGCCAGCAGAACGAGCAGTGGGGGGGAGACCGGGGAGCTGTTTTTT.

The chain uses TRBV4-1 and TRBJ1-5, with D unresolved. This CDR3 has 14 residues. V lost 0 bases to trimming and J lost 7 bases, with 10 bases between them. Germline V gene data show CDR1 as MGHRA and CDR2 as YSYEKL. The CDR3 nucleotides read TGCGCCAGCAGCCAAGAACGGGGTTGGCAGCCCCAGCATTTT. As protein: CASSQERGWQPQHF.

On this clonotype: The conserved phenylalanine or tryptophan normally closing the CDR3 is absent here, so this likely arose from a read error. CDR3 in DNA: TGTGCCAGCATAGATTCCCCGACCGGGGAGCTGTTTTCT. Amino acids: CASIDSPTGELFS. The genes are TRBV2 and TRBJ2-2; no clear D gene. Germline loops: CDR1 SNHLY, CDR2 FYNNEI. The CDR3 has 13 amino acids. V dropped 7 bases and J dropped 5 bases, with 11 bases sitting between them.

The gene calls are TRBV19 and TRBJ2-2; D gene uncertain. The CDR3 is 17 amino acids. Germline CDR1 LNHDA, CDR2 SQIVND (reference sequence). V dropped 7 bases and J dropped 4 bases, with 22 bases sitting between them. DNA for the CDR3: TGTGCCAGTACCTCCCCCCCGGCTCTACTGACCACCGGGGAGCTGTTTTTT. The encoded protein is CASTSPPALLTTGELFF.